The 11 T cell receptor beta chains in this list originate from one sample, sequenced in a study of CXCR3-negative and CXCR3-positive naive CD8 T cells. UMI-tagged TRB cDNA libraries were built via 5' RACE. TCRdb reprocessed the 5' RACE reads, with one entry per CDR3 protein and no DNA. The sample totals approximately 100,000 distinct CDR3 sequences. Whole-study findings and limits: Naive cells with CXCR3 showed TRB CDR3s that were more hydrophobic than those in CXCR3-negative naive cells.

These receptors are not linked to any known antigen. Sequencing was carried out using naive CXCR3+ CD8+ T cells from blood. As for subset: CD45RO-CCR7+CD27+CD95- naive CD8+ T cells expressing CXCR3 (TNR3+). These receptors were obtained from a human donor in good health. Some clones in this sample may be carry-over from other donors' samples.

This rearrangement joins TRBV7-3 to TRBJ2-3. Germline values: CDR1 SGHTA, CDR2 FQGTGA. This CDR3 region has 17 residues. This CDR3 reads CASSLGLGGILTDTQYF.

The CDR3 region is CASSFDFLAGRDTEAFF. The gene calls are TRBV7-9 and TRBJ1-1. CDR1 and CDR2 (germline): SEHNR, FQNEAQ (reference sequence). This CDR3 is 17 amino acids long.

This chain links TRBV11-2 with TRBJ2-1; TCRdb's D call, TRBD2, is unchecked because there is no DNA. Looked up from germline, CDR1 is SGHAT and CDR2 is FQNNGV. This CDR3 has 15 residues. CDR3 amino acids: CASSHVTSGYNEQFF. The full variable domain, in which reference TRBV11-2 and TRBJ2-1 provide the parts outside the CDR3, is EAGVAQSPRYKIIEKRQSVAFWCNPISGHATLYWYQQILGQGPKLLIQFQNNGVVDDSQLPKDRFSAERLKGVDSTLKIQPAKLEDSAVYLCASSHVTSGYNEQFFGPGTRLTVL.

The chain combines TRBV7-9 with TRBJ1-1. CDR3 size: 14 residues. The V gene's germline CDR1 is SEHNR and CDR2 FQNEAQ (reference sequence). CDR3 amino acids: CASSLTGGETEAFF.

The chain joins TRBV5-1 to TRBJ2-7; the D call of TRBD2 rests on TCRdb alone, since no DNA is present to check it. Per germline, CDR1 SGHRS and CDR2 YFSETQ. CDR3 length equals 15 residues. The chain's CDR3 is CASSIGLAGVYEQYF.

The chain is built from TRBV11-2 and TRBJ2-5; absent DNA, TCRdb's TRBD1 call cannot be checked. CDR1 is SGHAT and CDR2 is FQNNGV in the germline V gene. CDR3 length equals 15 residues. The CDR3 loop reads CASSSGDRSLETQYF.

The chain links TRBV4-1 to TRBJ2-7; without DNA, the TCRdb call of TRBD1 cannot be checked. Germline V gene sequence: CDR1 MGHRA, CDR2 YSYEKL. The CDR3 runs to 18 residues. The CDR3 protein is CASSQEPPTGGGSYEQYF.

The chain couples TRBV7-8 to TRBJ1-4; the TCRdb call, TRBD1, lacks DNA for checking. Per the germline V gene, CDR1 is SGHVS and CDR2 is FQNEAQ. This CDR3 has 15 amino acids. The CDR3 protein is CASSPTGVTGEKLVF. Full variable domain (rest looked up from reference TRBV7-8 and TRBJ1-4): GAGVSQSPRYKVAKRGQDVALRCDPISGHVSLFWYQQALGQGPEFLTYFQNEAQLDKSGLPSDRFFAERPEGSVSTLKIQRTQQEDSAVYLCASSPTGVTGEKLVFGSGTQLSVL.

The chain links TRBV29-1 to TRBJ2-7; TCRdb calls TRBD1, which cannot be checked without DNA. The CDR3 length is 14 residues. In germline, CDR1 is SQVTM, CDR2 ANQGSEA. Here the CDR3 reads CSVVSWTDSYEQYF.

The V gene is TRBV12-3 or TRBV12-4, the J gene TRBJ2-7; without DNA, the TCRdb call of TRBD2 cannot be checked. The CDR3 totals 16 residues. The CDR3 spells CASSLSGRDSPYEQYF.

The rearrangement uses TRBV20-1 and TRBJ1-1; the TCRdb D gene call, TRBD1, has no DNA to confirm it. The CDR3 sequence is 15 residues long. Germline CDR1 DFQATT, CDR2 SNEGSKA (reference sequence). This CDR3 reads CSARDIEGRDTEAFF.